This TCR beta chain comes out of a study of tissue T cells after allogeneic stem cell transplantation. V was cut by 6 bases and J by 0 bases, with 10 bases left in between. Germline values: CDR1 SGHLS, CDR2 HYDKME. The CDR3 consists of 13 residues. This clone was seen only a few times. Gene labels here are mouse ones. The CDR3 goes on 1 residue after the read ends, and that part is filled in from the germline J gene. Sample time point: mouse harvest day 14 after allogeneic transplant. Mouse grafts combined 10^7 T-cell-depleted bone marrow cells with 10^6 splenic CD5+ T cells. B6 (H2b) cells into BALB/c (H2d) mice; tissues taken at day 7 or 14. TCRdb's copy holds only in-frame clones and misses some; the assay was immunoSEQ multiplex PCR. The repertoire consists of about 5,000 clones, with 30% to 45% occurring once and the leading ten covering 24%.

The J gene is TRBJ1-1, the V gene TRBV12-2; possible D gene TRBD1, 6 bases. The receptor was derived from a female BALB/c mouse given C57BL/6 T cells with graft-versus-host disease after an allogeneic hematopoietic cell transplant. The sequencing input was gut tissue. The CDR3 is CASTGQANTEVFF. Incomplete CDR3 DNA: TGTGCCAGCACGGGACAAGCAAACACAGAAGTCTTC.